Below, 32 T cell receptor beta chains from the same sample are listed, as sequenced in a study of blood T cell repertoires in COVID-19. Using immunoSEQ multiplex PCR, the repertoire was profiled, and TCRdb retains in-frame clones only, with some absent. The sample records about 240,000 clones, approximately 86% being singletons. Material: peripheral blood. Receptors originate from a woman aged 25 to 45 with acute or convalescent COVID-19.

The chain joins TRBV30 to TRBJ2-1, with TRBD1 as a possible D gene (6 bases). Germline lookup yields CDR1 GTSNPN and CDR2 SVGIG (reference sequence). The V and J ends lost 5 bases and 9 bases respectively, with 17 bases between them. CDR3 length: 13 residues. DNA for the CDR3: TGTGCCTGGGGTCAAGGGTTAGGGGGTGAGCAGTTCTTC. This translates into CAWGQGLGGEQFF.

The chain recombines TRBV9 with TRBJ1-5, with TRBD1 as a possible D gene (5 bases). V was shortened by 2 bases and J by 7 bases, with 13 bases between the two germline ends. CDR1 and CDR2 (germline): SGDLS, YYNGEE. The CDR3 consists of 14 residues. The DNA for the CDR3 is TGTGCCAGCAGCGTGGGGACGGGAGGGCAGCCCCAGCATTTT. Its translation: CASSVGTGGQPQHF.

The rearrangement joins TRBV27 to TRBJ2-3; D gene uncertain. V shed 6 bases and J shed 0 bases, with 10 bases lying between them. The CDR3 covers 14 residues. Germline loops: CDR1 MNHEY, CDR2 SMNVEV (reference sequence). Here the CDR3 DNA reads TGTGCCAGCAGAACAGTCCCTAGCACAGATACGCAGTATTTT. It specifies CASRTVPSTDTQYF.

This clone has only one observation. This rearrangement joins TRBV11-3 to TRBJ2-2; TRBD2 aligns across 11 bases. The germline V gene encodes CDR1 SGHNT and CDR2 YENEEA. Trimming cost V 3 bases and J 8 bases; bases outside gene matches: 5. The CDR3 runs to 15 residues. The CDR3 spells CASSFTSGRSGELFF. The CDR3 DNA reads as TGTGCCAGCAGCTTTACTAGCGGGAGAAGTGGGGAGCTGTTTTTT.

This sequence joins TRBV24-1 and TRBJ1-2, with D possibly matching TRBD1 (6 bases). V dropped 6 bases and J dropped 5 bases, with 9 bases sitting between them. The CDR3 contains 12 residues. Germline assignment: CDR1 KGHDR and CDR2 SFDVKD. The CDR3 sequence: CATSIRGYGYTF. The CDR3 DNA reads as TGTGCCACCAGTATTAGGGGGTATGGCTACACCTTC.

This clone has only one observation. The chain is built from TRBV7-9 and TRBJ2-5, with a weak D call TRBD2 (6 bases). This CDR3 is built from 16 residues. The germline V gene has CDR1 SEHNR and CDR2 FQNEAQ (reference sequence). The germline V and J ends were trimmed by 3 bases and 1 base, with 15 bases remaining between them. The CDR3 here is CASSFISGTFQETQYF. The CDR3 DNA follows: TGTGCCAGCAGCTTCATTAGCGGTACTTTCCAAGAGACCCAGTACTTC.

Only one count was recorded for this clone. This rearrangement joins TRBV6-6 to TRBJ1-1, with D possibly being TRBD1 (5 bases). The germline V gene encodes CDR1 MNHNY and CDR2 SVGAGI (reference sequence). CDR3 length: 14 residues. Trimming stripped 5 bases from V and 1 base from J, with 11 bases between. In nucleotides, the CDR3 is TGTGCCAGCAGTCACCCGGGGGAGAACACTGAAGCTTTCTTT. This gives the protein CASSHPGENTEAFF.

The chain joins TRBV12-5 to TRBJ1-5; no firm D call. Germline-derived CDR1 and CDR2 are LGHNT and FRNRAP. The CDR3 has 14 amino acids. The V and J ends lost 2 bases and 4 bases respectively, with 9 bases between them. CDR3 nucleotides: TGTGCTAGTGGTTTGAGTCAGAAGAATCAGCCCCAGCATTTT. Its protein product is CASGLSQKNQPQHF.

J is TRBJ2-1 and V is TRBV4-3; 12 bases align to TRBD1. Germline assignment: CDR1 LGHNA and CDR2 YSLEER. The CDR3 contains 17 residues. V trimming: 0 bases; J trimming: 10 bases; junction bases outside the gene matches: 10. The CDR3 sequence is CASSQDAWDRGRGEQFF. CDR3 nucleotides: TGCGCCAGCAGCCAAGACGCGTGGGACAGGGGGCGCGGGGAGCAGTTCTTC.

The genes are TRBV5-1 and TRBJ2-7; 14 bases agree with TRBD2. V lost 4 bases, J lost 6 bases, and 21 bases stayed unmatched. Germline values: CDR1 SGHRS, CDR2 YFSETQ. This CDR3 spans 20 amino acids. CDR3 sequence reads: CASSGTPGLAGAPEELEQYF. For the CDR3, the DNA is TGCGCCAGCAGCGGAACACCGGGACTAGCGGGAGCTCCGGAAGAACTCGAGCAGTACTTC. The full variable domain, completed using reference TRBV5-1 and TRBJ2-7, is KAGVTQTPRYLIKTRGQQVTLSCSPISGHRSVSWYQQTPGQGLQFLFEYFSETQRNKGNFPGRFSGRQFSNSRSEMNVSTLELGDSALYLCASSGTPGLAGAPEELEQYFGPGTRLTVT.

Notes on this clone: Other DNA sequences from this sample encode an identical CDR3 as well. This sequence joins TRBV3-1 (or the pseudogene TRBV3-2) and TRBJ2-6; 7 bases align to TRBD1. CDR1 is LGHDT, CDR2 YNNKEL, per germline (reference sequence). V lost 2 bases to trimming and J lost 0 bases; unmatched junction nucleotides: 7. The CDR3 totals 18 residues. CDR3 loop: CASSQHPGQSSGANVLTF. In DNA form, the CDR3 reads TGTGCCAGCAGCCAACATCCGGGACAGTCCTCTGGGGCCAACGTCCTGACTTTC.

This clone was recorded only once. This sequence joins TRBV6-5 and TRBJ2-1, with TRBD2 matching over 7 bases. The CDR3 has 15 residues. The germline V gene encodes CDR1 MNHEY and CDR2 SVGAGI. V was pared by 8 bases and J by 5 bases, with 12 bases of the junction left unmatched. CDR3 DNA: TGTGCCAGCTGGAAGAGCGGGACTTCCCACAATGAGCAGTTCTTC. Residues: CASWKSGTSHNEQFF.

The chain is built from TRBV4-3 and TRBJ2-1; TRBD2 is a possible D gene (5 bases). The CDR3 runs to 17 residues. V was cut by 0 bases and J by 0 bases, with 12 bases left in between. Germline V gives CDR1 LGHNA, CDR2 YSLEER. The CDR3 sequence is CASSQDPLGSSYNEQFF. CDR3 nucleotide sequence: TGCGCCAGCAGCCAAGATCCTCTAGGGAGCTCCTACAATGAGCAGTTCTTC.

The chain couples TRBV7-6 to TRBJ2-7, with 16 positions matching TRBD2. Per germline, CDR1 SGHVS and CDR2 FNYEAQ. V lost 5 bases, J lost 2 bases, and 21 bases stayed unmatched. The CDR3 covers 22 residues. For the CDR3, the DNA is TGTGCCAGCAGCGGATTCAGAGACCCGGGACTAGCGGGAGGGGGAACACCCTACGAGCAGTACTTC. Its translation is CASSGFRDPGLAGGGTPYEQYF. Combining the CDR3 with reference TRBV7-6 and TRBJ2-7 gives the whole variable domain GAGVSQSPRYKVTKRGQDVALRCDPISGHVSLYWYRQALGQGPEFLTYFNYEAQQDKSGLPNDRFSAERPEGSISTLTIQRTEQRDSAMYRCASSGFRDPGLAGGGTPYEQYFGPGTRLTVT.

The chain couples TRBV5-1 to TRBJ2-1; a possible D gene is TRBD1 (6 bases). CDR3 size: 15 residues. The V gene lost 7 bases and the J gene lost 8 bases, with 22 bases spanning the gap. Germline V lookup: CDR1 SGHRS, CDR2 YFSETQ. The CDR3 DNA sequence: TGCGCCAGCGTTCCCGGGACAAGACTGGCTCATGAGCAGTTCTTC. Protein sequence: CASVPGTRLAHEQFF. Full variable domain (outside the CDR3, taken from reference TRBV5-1 and TRBJ2-1): KAGVTQTPRYLIKTRGQQVTLSCSPISGHRSVSWYQQTPGQGLQFLFEYFSETQRNKGNFPGRFSGRQFSNSRSEMNVSTLELGDSALYLCASVPGTRLAHEQFFGPGTRLTVL.

V gene TRBV7-2 combines with J gene TRBJ2-1; the match to TRBD2 covers 7 bases. The germline V gene encodes CDR1 SGHTA and CDR2 FQGNSA. The CDR3 covers 16 residues. V lost 4 bases, J lost 12 bases, and 18 bases stayed unmatched. CDR3 bases: TGTGCCAGCAGCTCCCGGGCGGCTAGCGGCCAGGTTGTGCAGTTCTTC. Protein product: CASSSRAASGQVVQFF.

This clone showed up just once. The rearrangement uses TRBV7-9 and TRBJ2-7; 10 nucleotides align to TRBD1. From germline, CDR1 is SEHNR and CDR2 FQNEAQ (reference sequence). The J segment lost 2 bases and the V segment lost 4 bases, leaving 11 bases of the junction unmatched. CDR3 length: 17 residues. The CDR3 sequence: CASSSHSSGTGAYEQYF. Here the CDR3 DNA reads TGTGCCAGCAGCTCCCACTCATCCGGGACAGGGGCCTACGAGCAGTACTTC.

This chain joins TRBV30 and TRBJ1-5; D is possibly TRBD1 (5 bases). CDR1 is GTSNPN and CDR2 is SVGIG in the germline V gene (reference sequence). The CDR3 length is 12 residues. V shed 7 bases and J shed 6 bases, with 13 bases lying between them. This CDR3 is CAYRQGTQPQHF. In nucleotides, the CDR3 is TGTGCCTACAGGCAGGGAACTCAGCCCCAGCATTTT.

This chain uses TRBV3-1 (or the pseudogene TRBV3-2) with TRBJ2-1, with D possibly matching TRBD2 (5 bases). This CDR3 contains 14 residues. V was trimmed by 2 bases and J by 7 bases, leaving 12 bases between them. Germline V gene sequence: CDR1 LGHDT, CDR2 YNNKEL (reference sequence). The CDR3 reads CASSQSNSGNEQFF. The CDR3 region has the DNA TGTGCCAGCAGCCAATCAAATTCGGGGAATGAGCAGTTCTTC.

This clone was found once. The chain recombines TRBV28 with TRBJ2-7, with 8 bases fitting TRBD2. The length of the CDR3 is 15 residues. Per germline, CDR1 MDHEN and CDR2 SYDVKM. V lost 5 bases and J lost 4; bases outside the gene matches: 10. Here the CDR3 DNA reads TGTGCCAGCAGTATCCCCGGACTAGCACTTTACGAGCAGTACTTC. Its translation is CASSIPGLALYEQYF.

V is TRBV27 and J is TRBJ1-1; the match to TRBD1 covers 8 bases. The J segment lost 6 bases and the V segment lost 7 bases, leaving 10 bases of the junction unmatched. The length of the CDR3 is 14 residues. CDR1 and CDR2 from the germline V gene are MNHEY and SMNVEV (reference sequence). This CDR3 reads CASNLQGGMAEAFF. The CDR3 DNA reads TGTGCCAGCAATCTACAGGGGGGAATGGCTGAAGCTTTCTTT.

The CDR3 DNA reads TGTGCCAGCAGCAACGGGCAGGGGGCATCAGATACGCAGTATTTT. The encoded protein is CASSNGQGASDTQYF. The rearrangement links TRBV9 to TRBJ2-3; 8 bases line up with TRBD1. Germline V lookup: CDR1 SGDLS, CDR2 YYNGEE. J was trimmed by 4 bases and V by 4 bases; bases with no gene match: 8. The CDR3 loop spans 15 amino acids.

A few counts support this clone. The chain joins TRBV2 to TRBJ2-2; 12 nucleotides align to TRBD2. This CDR3 has 15 amino acids. With 6 bases clipped from V and 5 bases from J, the junction kept 4 bases outside the gene matches. Germline V gene data show CDR1 as SNHLY and CDR2 as FYNNEI. The CDR3 coding sequence is TGTGCCAGCAGCCGACTAGCGGGAGATACCGGGGAGCTGTTTTTT. Amino acid sequence: CASSRLAGDTGELFF.

The rearrangement links TRBV27 to TRBJ2-3; a weak D match, TRBD2 (5 bases). Per germline, CDR1 MNHEY and CDR2 SMNVEV (reference sequence). The CDR3 consists of 16 residues. V was cut by 2 bases and J by 0 bases, with 12 bases left in between. CDR3 in amino acids: CASSLQADLSTDTQYF. DNA of the CDR3: TGTGCCAGCAGTTTACAAGCGGACCTAAGCACAGATACGCAGTATTTT.

DNA of the CDR3: TGTGCCAGCACCCGAGGGAGTTCGTACGAGCAGTACTTC. This encodes CASTRGSSYEQYF. The rearrangement links TRBV6-5 to TRBJ2-7; D perhaps matches TRBD2 (5 bases). The CDR3 sequence is 13 residues long. The germline V and J ends were trimmed by 7 bases and 4 bases, with 14 bases remaining between them. Germline V gene data show CDR1 as MNHEY and CDR2 as SVGAGI.

The J gene is TRBJ1-1, the V gene TRBV7-9; D uncertain. V lost 3 bases and J lost 0, with 8 bases in between. This CDR3 has 14 amino acids. Germline assignment: CDR1 SEHNR and CDR2 FQNEAQ (reference sequence). The CDR3 region has the DNA TGTGCCAGCAGCTTTAGCGAGATGAACACTGAAGCTTTCTTT. Protein: CASSFSEMNTEAFF.

The chain links TRBV6-2 or TRBV6-3 to TRBJ1-5; maybe TRBD1 (5 bases). CDR1 is MNHEY, CDR2 SVGEGT, per germline. V lost 2 bases to trimming and J lost 4 bases, with 9 bases between them. The CDR3 totals 14 residues. CDR3 sequence: CASSYPGGNQPQHF. The CDR3 DNA sequence: TGTGCCAGCAGTTACCCCGGGGGGAATCAGCCCCAGCATTTT.

This clone was picked up one time. This chain uses TRBV30 with TRBJ1-5; weak D call: TRBD1 (5 bases). Germline CDR1 reads GTSNPN; CDR2 reads SVGIG (reference sequence). There are 14 residues in the CDR3. Trimming cost V 4 bases and J 7 bases, with 17 bases left between them. In nucleotides, the CDR3 is TGTGCCTGGAAGTCCGGGCAGGGCCGGCAGCCCCAGCATTTT. Amino acid sequence: CAWKSGQGRQPQHF.

The J gene is TRBJ2-3, the V gene TRBV6-2 or TRBV6-3; 10 nucleotides agree with TRBD2. The CDR3 has 19 residues. Trimming took 0 bases from V and 1 from J; bases not matched to a gene: 10. Looked up from germline, CDR1 is MNHEY and CDR2 is SVGEGT. Here the CDR3 DNA reads TGTGCCAGCAGTTACTCCTACCGGGGGACTAGCGCCCGCACAGATACGCAGTATTTT. It is translated as CASSYSYRGTSARTDTQYF.

DNA of the CDR3: TGCGCCAGCAGCTCGAGCCAGGGGAAGAACACTGAAGCTTTCTTT. As protein: CASSSSQGKNTEAFF. The V call is TRBV4-3, the J call TRBJ1-1, with D possibly being TRBD1 (6 bases). V was trimmed by 5 bases and J by 1 base, leaving 14 bases between them. This CDR3 region has 15 residues. Germline V gene data show CDR1 as LGHNA and CDR2 as YSLEER.

This clone has at least ten counts. The chain uses TRBV6-5 and TRBJ1-4; D may be TRBD1 (5 bases). V lost 6 bases to trimming and J lost 7 bases, with 15 bases between them. This CDR3 is 14 amino acids long. Germline values: CDR1 MNHEY, CDR2 SVGAGI. The CDR3 coding sequence is TGTGCCAGCAGCTTCGACAGCCCCGGTGAAAAACTGTTTTTT. Amino acid sequence: CASSFDSPGEKLFF.

The chain links TRBV6-2 or TRBV6-3 to TRBJ2-7; TRBD2 might be the D (6 bases). The CDR3 sequence is 16 residues long. Germline V CDR1 and CDR2: MNHEY, SVGEGT. The V end was cut by 5 bases, the J end by 0 bases, with 17 bases between. The CDR3 DNA reads as TGTGCCAGCAGTCCACGTCTGACTAGAATCTCCTACGAGCAGTACTTC. Translation gives CASSPRLTRISYEQYF.